This is a list of T cell receptor beta chains from one sample in a study of T cell repertoires in cytomegalovirus infection. MiXCR, applied by TCRdb to the reads, yields one record per CDR3 protein. Of fewer than 700,000 distinct CDR3 sequences in the sample, less than 25% are singletons; the top ten hold 6.5% to 10%. Input material: CD8+ T cells from PBMCs. Receptors were obtained from a human donor in good health (CMV status not recorded). Some clones in this sample may be carry-over from other donors' samples. The CDR3 runs from the conserved cysteine through the conserved F or W. D genes are given only for firm matches. Expanded clones are given a class, and other clones once, few, many or no size at all.

V gene: TRBV12-3/TRBV12-4; clone size: few; J gene: TRBJ2-3; D gene: TRBD2; CDR3 protein: CASSDSGDARDTQYF; CDR3 DNA: TGTGCCAGCAGCGATAGCGGGGATGCGCGAGATACGCAGTATTTT
V gene: TRBV7-9; clone size: many; J gene: TRBJ1-1; D gene: TRBD1; CDR3 protein: CASSLGDRGRYAEAFF; CDR3 DNA: TGTGCCAGCAGCTTAGGGGACAGGGGGCGTTACGCTGAAGCTTTCTTT
V gene: TRBV2; clone size: few; J gene: TRBJ2-1; D gene: .; CDR3 protein: CASSAGPGYNEQFF; CDR3 DNA: TGTGCCAGCAGTGCAGGCCCGGGGTACAATGAGCAGTTCTTC
V gene: TRBV6-8; clone size: .; J gene: TRBJ1-1; D gene: .; CDR3 protein: CASSYSGGFAEAFF; CDR3 DNA: TGTGCCAGCAGTTACTCAGGGGGTTTTGCTGAAGCTTTCTTT
V gene: TRBV29-1; clone size: .; J gene: TRBJ2-2; D gene: .; CDR3 protein: CSVDTGPSTGELFF; CDR3 DNA: TGCAGCGTTGATACAGGACCCTCCACCGGGGAGCTGTTTTTT
V gene: TRBV29-1; clone size: few; J gene: TRBJ1-2; D gene: .; CDR3 protein: CSVASNMVKGYTF; CDR3 DNA: TGCAGCGTTGCCTCAAACATGGTGAAAGGCTACACCTTC
V gene: TRBV29-1; clone size: .; J gene: TRBJ2-3; D gene: TRBD1; CDR3 protein: CSVVTGADTQYF; CDR3 DNA: TGCAGCGTCGTAACAGGGGCAGATACGCAGTATTTT
V gene: TRBV7-9; clone size: few; J gene: TRBJ2-1; D gene: .; CDR3 protein: CASSLAQNNEQFF; CDR3 DNA: TGTGCCAGCAGCTTAGCCCAGAACAATGAGCAGTTCTTC
V gene: TRBV18; clone size: .; J gene: TRBJ2-5; D gene: .; CDR3 protein: CASSPWDLPGETQYF; CDR3 DNA: TGTGCCAGCTCACCATGGGACCTTCCAGGAGAGACCCAGTACTTC
V gene: TRBV12-3/TRBV12-4; clone size: many; J gene: TRBJ2-1; D gene: TRBD1; CDR3 protein: CASSSAGGRYNEQFF; CDR3 DNA: TGTGCCAGCAGTTCGGCAGGGGGCCGCTACAATGAGCAGTTCTTC
V gene: TRBV29-1; clone size: .; J gene: TRBJ1-2; D gene: .; CDR3 protein: CSVEESGRGYTF; CDR3 DNA: TGCAGCGTTGAAGAATCCGGTAGGGGCTACACCTTC
V gene: TRBV23-1; clone size: many; J gene: TRBJ2-1; D gene: TRBD2; CDR3 protein: CASSQHGGAGRLSYNEQFF; CDR3 DNA: TGCGCCAGCAGTCAACACGGGGGGGCCGGACGTCTCTCCTACAATGAGCAGTTCTTC
V gene: TRBV7-9; clone size: .; J gene: TRBJ2-5; D gene: TRBD2; CDR3 protein: CASLGGRFFGGGTQYF; CDR3 DNA: TGTGCCAGCCTGGGTGGCAGGTTCTTCGGCGGGGGGACCCAGTACTTC
V gene: TRBV29-1; clone size: .; J gene: TRBJ2-5; D gene: .; CDR3 protein: CSVTIRANGETQYF; CDR3 DNA: TGCAGCGTGACCATAAGGGCCAATGGAGAGACCCAGTACTTC
V gene: TRBV14; clone size: few; J gene: TRBJ2-7; D gene: .; CDR3 protein: CASSQVLGREQYF; CDR3 DNA: TGTGCCAGCAGCCAAGTGCTGGGACGGGAGCAGTACTTC
V gene: TRBV7-9; clone size: many; J gene: TRBJ1-2; D gene: .; CDR3 protein: CASSHDEGPVYGYTF; CDR3 DNA: TGTGCCAGCAGCCACGATGAGGGACCAGTTTATGGCTACACCTTC
V gene: TRBV7-9; clone size: few; J gene: TRBJ1-2; D gene: TRBD1; CDR3 protein: CASTSNRGQGGGYTF; CDR3 DNA: TGTGCCAGCACCTCAAACCGGGGACAGGGAGGCGGCTACACCTTC
V gene: TRBV6-5; clone size: few; J gene: TRBJ1-4; D gene: .; CDR3 protein: CASSYTGIVTNEKLFF; CDR3 DNA: TGTGCCAGCAGTTACACAGGGATTGTCACTAATGAAAAACTGTTTTTT
V gene: TRBV28; clone size: few; J gene: TRBJ1-3; D gene: .; CDR3 protein: CASSPTTPSKKTGNTIYF; CDR3 DNA: TGTGCCAGCAGCCCTACCACGCCTTCTAAGAAGACTGGAAACACCATATATTTT
V gene: TRBV27; clone size: .; J gene: TRBJ1-6; D gene: .; CDR3 protein: CASSFPGDNSPLHF; CDR3 DNA: TGTGCCAGCAGTTTTCCGGGAGATAATTCACCCCTCCACTTT
V gene: TRBV27; clone size: few; J gene: TRBJ1-1; D gene: .; CDR3 protein: CASTSIGGLPEAFF; CDR3 DNA: TGTGCCAGCACCTCCATAGGGGGGCTACCTGAAGCTTTCTTT
V gene: TRBV6-6; clone size: .; J gene: TRBJ1-2; D gene: TRBD1; CDR3 protein: CASSYPDRGRDYTF; CDR3 DNA: TGTGCCAGCAGTTACCCAGACAGGGGGCGCGACTACACCTTC
V gene: TRBV7-6; clone size: few; J gene: TRBJ1-5; D gene: .; CDR3 protein: CASSPFPGKQPQHF; CDR3 DNA: TGTGCCAGCAGCCCCTTCCCGGGGAAGCAGCCCCAGCATTTT
V gene: TRBV7-2; clone size: many; J gene: TRBJ2-4; D gene: .; CDR3 protein: CASSFAGGLAKNIQYF; CDR3 DNA: TGTGCCAGCAGCTTTGCCGGGGGCCTAGCCAAAAACATTCAGTACTTC
V gene: TRBV29-1; clone size: .; J gene: TRBJ1-5; D gene: .; CDR3 protein: CSVVEGSPNQPQHF; CDR3 DNA: TGCAGCGTTGTTGAGGGCAGCCCCAATCAGCCCCAGCATTTT
V gene: TRBV25-1; clone size: many; J gene: TRBJ1-2; D gene: TRBD1; CDR3 protein: CASSEYQGAHYGYTF; CDR3 DNA: TGTGCCAGCAGTGAATATCAGGGGGCGCACTATGGCTACACCTTC
V gene: TRBV4-1; clone size: many; J gene: TRBJ1-1; D gene: .; CDR3 protein: CASSQEGGSNTEAFF; CDR3 DNA: TGCGCCAGCAGCCAAGAGGGGGGATCGAACACTGAAGCTTTCTTT
V gene: TRBV2; clone size: .; J gene: TRBJ2-5; D gene: .; CDR3 protein: CASSARYQETQYF; CDR3 DNA: TGTGCCAGCAGCGCCAGGTACCAAGAGACCCAGTACTTC
V gene: TRBV20-1; clone size: .; J gene: TRBJ2-3; D gene: .; CDR3 protein: CSALDLGADTQYF; CDR3 DNA: TGCAGTGCTCTGGACTTAGGGGCAGATACGCAGTATTTT
V gene: TRBV2; clone size: .; J gene: TRBJ1-5; D gene: .; CDR3 protein: CASRDSINQPQHF; CDR3 DNA: TGTGCCAGCAGGGACAGCATTAATCAGCCCCAGCATTTT
V gene: TRBV7-9; clone size: .; J gene: TRBJ2-5; D gene: .; CDR3 protein: CASSSPNGRNQYF; CDR3 DNA: TGTGCCAGCAGCTCCCCAAACGGGAGAAACCAGTACTTC
V gene: TRBV5-4; clone size: .; J gene: TRBJ2-5; D gene: TRBD1; CDR3 protein: CASSLPGQGSETQYF; CDR3 DNA: TGTGCCAGCAGCCTACCGGGACAGGGGAGTGAGACCCAGTACTTC
V gene: TRBV12-3/TRBV12-4; clone size: few; J gene: TRBJ2-1; D gene: .; CDR3 protein: CASSPRGGGDYNEQFF; CDR3 DNA: TGTGCCAGCAGTCCTAGAGGGGGGGGGGACTACAATGAGCAGTTCTTC
V gene: TRBV7-2; clone size: many; J gene: TRBJ2-3; D gene: .; CDR3 protein: CASSSRRRGPTDTQYF; CDR3 DNA: TGTGCCAGCAGCTCCCGGAGGCGGGGGCCCACAGATACGCAGTATTTT
V gene: TRBV14; clone size: .; J gene: TRBJ2-3; D gene: TRBD2; CDR3 protein: CASSQDASGITDTQYF; CDR3 DNA: TGTGCCAGCAGCCAAGATGCTAGCGGAATCACAGATACGCAGTATTTT
V gene: TRBV28; clone size: few; J gene: TRBJ1-5; D gene: .; CDR3 protein: CASSTQGNQPQHF; CDR3 DNA: TGTGCCAGCAGTACTCAGGGTAATCAGCCCCAGCATTTT
V gene: TRBV12-3/TRBV12-4; clone size: few; J gene: TRBJ1-4; D gene: .; CDR3 protein: CASSPTGIWLFF; CDR3 DNA: TGTGCCAGCAGTCCAACAGGGATTTGGCTGTTTTTT
V gene: TRBV6-5; clone size: many; J gene: TRBJ2-1; D gene: TRBD1; CDR3 protein: CASSTGANEQFF; CDR3 DNA: TGTGCCAGCTCGACAGGGGCCAATGAGCAGTTCTTC
V gene: TRBV5-4; clone size: many; J gene: TRBJ1-1; D gene: .; CDR3 protein: CASSLITETFF; CDR3 DNA: TGTGCCAGCAGCTTGATAACAGAGACTTTCTTT
V gene: TRBV12-3/TRBV12-4; clone size: .; J gene: TRBJ1-2; D gene: TRBD1; CDR3 protein: CASSPTGGEINYGYTF; CDR3 DNA: TGTGCCAGCAGCCCGACAGGGGGCGAGATTAACTATGGCTACACCTTC
V gene: TRBV7-9; clone size: many; J gene: TRBJ1-2; D gene: .; CDR3 protein: CASSLVNMANYGYTF; CDR3 DNA: TGTGCCAGCAGCTTAGTTAACATGGCTAACTATGGCTACACCTTC
V gene: TRBV7-9; clone size: .; J gene: TRBJ2-4; D gene: .; CDR3 protein: CASSGVGRWIPKNIQYF; CDR3 DNA: TGTGCCAGCAGCGGAGTAGGCAGGTGGATTCCCAAAAACATTCAGTACTTC
V gene: TRBV2; clone size: .; J gene: TRBJ1-4; D gene: .; CDR3 protein: CASSEGLELFF; CDR3 DNA: TGTGCCAGCAGTGAGGGGCTCGAACTGTTTTTT
V gene: TRBV7-6; clone size: many; J gene: TRBJ2-3; D gene: TRBD2; CDR3 protein: CASSSSGLPITDTQYF; CDR3 DNA: TGTGCCAGCAGCTCATCGGGACTACCCATCACAGATACGCAGTATTTT
V gene: TRBV6-2/TRBV6-3; clone size: few; J gene: TRBJ2-1; D gene: .; CDR3 protein: CASTAPPEQFF; CDR3 DNA: TGTGCCAGCACTGCACCCCCGGAGCAGTTCTTC
V gene: TRBV5-4; clone size: .; J gene: TRBJ2-7; D gene: .; CDR3 protein: CASSLGGRPEQYF; CDR3 DNA: TGTGCCAGCAGCTTAGGGGGGCGCCCCGAGCAGTACTTC
V gene: TRBV29-1; clone size: .; J gene: TRBJ2-1; D gene: TRBD2; CDR3 protein: CSVLRGVHEQFF; CDR3 DNA: TGCAGCGTCCTCCGGGGGGTACATGAGCAGTTCTTC
V gene: TRBV19; clone size: few; J gene: TRBJ2-5; D gene: TRBD1; CDR3 protein: CASSTSWDRDGETQYF; CDR3 DNA: TGTGCCAGTAGTACCTCCTGGGACAGGGACGGGGAGACCCAGTACTTC
V gene: TRBV2; clone size: .; J gene: TRBJ2-3; D gene: .; CDR3 protein: CASSGVITDTQYF; CDR3 DNA: TGTGCCAGCAGTGGCGTAATCACAGATACGCAGTATTTT
V gene: TRBV20-1; clone size: .; J gene: TRBJ2-1; D gene: TRBD1; CDR3 protein: CSARTGLDLRGTYNEQFF; CDR3 DNA: TGCAGTGCCAGGACAGGTCTCGATCTTCGGGGCACCTACAATGAGCAGTTCTTC
V gene: TRBV10-2; clone size: many; J gene: TRBJ2-1; D gene: .; CDR3 protein: CASITPGSIYNEQFF; CDR3 DNA: TGCGCCAGCATTACCCCGGGATCCATCTACAATGAGCAGTTCTTC
V gene: TRBV20-1; clone size: .; J gene: TRBJ2-3; D gene: TRBD2; CDR3 protein: CSARDWTSGGPVPDTDTQYF; CDR3 DNA: TGCAGTGCTAGAGATTGGACTAGCGGGGGGCCCGTCCCTGACACAGATACGCAGTATTTT
V gene: TRBV6-1; clone size: few; J gene: TRBJ1-6; D gene: .; CDR3 protein: CASSDPGGGYNSPLHF; CDR3 DNA: TGTGCCAGCAGTGACCCGGGGGGAGGCTATAATTCACCCCTCCACTTT
V gene: TRBV6-2/TRBV6-3; clone size: many; J gene: TRBJ2-4; D gene: .; CDR3 protein: CASSYDGKNIQYF; CDR3 DNA: TGTGCCAGCAGTTACGATGGAAAAAACATTCAGTACTTC
V gene: TRBV7-6; clone size: many; J gene: TRBJ1-1; D gene: .; CDR3 protein: CASSPEGAEAFF; CDR3 DNA: TGTGCCAGCAGCCCAGAGGGGGCTGAAGCTTTCTTT